This T cell receptor beta chain emerged from a study of shared clonotypes between healthy human individuals. Study summary: The plates for each donor numbered three CD4 naive, three CD4 memory, two CD8 naive and one CD8 memory.

Sequenced by immunoSEQ multiplex PCR; TCRdb stores in-frame clones only, minus some. The sample carries about 2.2 million clones, around 93% recorded once. Findings and caveats of the study: Estimated richness was generally greater in naive than memory subsets.

To note about this clone: The antigen is unknown.

Germline V lookup: CDR1 MNHNY, CDR2 SVGAGI (reference sequence). V shed 6 bases, J shed 2 bases, and the junction held 3 bases outside the gene matches. This CDR3 has 13 amino acids. Only CD45RO-negative cells positively selected for CCR7 counted as naive CD8 cells, so terminally differentiated effector memory CD45RA+ cells were excluded. This rearrangement joins TRBV6-6 to TRBJ2-5; 7 nucleotides agree with TRBD2. The clonotype comes from a man aged 18-30 years in good health. Some clones in this sample may be carry-over from other donors' samples. The source material was naive CD8+ T cells from PBMCs. The CDR3 DNA is TGTGCCAGCAGGGCGGGACTACAAGAGACCCAGTACTTC. It yields the protein CASRAGLQETQYF.